This T cell receptor beta chain emerged from a study of blood T cell repertoires in COVID-19. As for the study in general: All recovered Cohort 3 donors got two negative PCRs, got clearance, or saw symptom resolution.

This clone was detected only a few times. Authors' analysis steps: Reference gene primer amplification in the assay estimated nucleated cell counts. Assay used: immunoSEQ multiplex PCR; TCRdb lists only in-frame clones, some missing. V and J calls and clone size come straight from that table; D and trimming were deduced from the DNA. The sample carries approximately 190,000 clones, around 87% recorded once. Trimming stripped 3 bases from V and 1 base from J, with 9 bases between. The CDR3 is 14 residues long. CDR1 and CDR2 (germline): MDHEN, SYDVKM. Material for sequencing was PBMCs or T cells enriched from blood (not recorded which). The chain carries TRBV28 and TRBJ1-1; no firm D call. This TCR was sampled from a woman aged 40 to 50 in a cohort exposed to, infected with or recovered from COVID-19 (not recorded which). This CDR3 is CASSFLPRNTEAFF. The CDR3 bases are TGTGCCAGCAGTTTCCTGCCGAGGAACACTGAAGCTTTCTTT.